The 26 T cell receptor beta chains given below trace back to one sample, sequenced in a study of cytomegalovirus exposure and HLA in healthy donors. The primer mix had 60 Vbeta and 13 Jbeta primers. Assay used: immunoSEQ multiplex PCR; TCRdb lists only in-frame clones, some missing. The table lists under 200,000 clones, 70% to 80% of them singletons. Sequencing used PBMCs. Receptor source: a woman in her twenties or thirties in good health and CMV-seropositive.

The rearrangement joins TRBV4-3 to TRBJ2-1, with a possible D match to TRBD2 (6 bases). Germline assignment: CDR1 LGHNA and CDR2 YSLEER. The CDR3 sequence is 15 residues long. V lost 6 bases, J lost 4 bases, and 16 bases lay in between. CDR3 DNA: TGCGCCAGCAGTAGCGGCATAAATAAGTACAATGAGCAGTTCTTC. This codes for CASSSGINKYNEQFF.

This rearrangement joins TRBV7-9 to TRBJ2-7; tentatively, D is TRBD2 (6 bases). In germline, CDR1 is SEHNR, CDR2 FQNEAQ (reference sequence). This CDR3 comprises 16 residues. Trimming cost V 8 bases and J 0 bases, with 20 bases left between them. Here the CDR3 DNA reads TGTGCCAGCTCCCCTCTCCGGGACGGGAGCTCCTACGAGCAGTACTTC. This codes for CASSPLRDGSSYEQYF.

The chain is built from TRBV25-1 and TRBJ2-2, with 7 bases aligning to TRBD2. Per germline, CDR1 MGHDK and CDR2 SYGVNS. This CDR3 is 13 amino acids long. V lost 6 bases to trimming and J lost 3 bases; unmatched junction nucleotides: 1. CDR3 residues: CASRLADTGELFF. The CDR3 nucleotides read TGTGCCAGCAGGCTAGCGGACACCGGGGAGCTGTTTTTT.

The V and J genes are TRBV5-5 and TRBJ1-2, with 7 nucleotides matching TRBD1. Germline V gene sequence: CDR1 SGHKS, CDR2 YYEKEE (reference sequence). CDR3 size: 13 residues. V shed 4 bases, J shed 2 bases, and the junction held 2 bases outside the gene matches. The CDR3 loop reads CASSPDRNYGYTF. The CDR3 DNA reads TGTGCCAGCAGCCCGGACAGGAACTATGGCTACACCTTC.

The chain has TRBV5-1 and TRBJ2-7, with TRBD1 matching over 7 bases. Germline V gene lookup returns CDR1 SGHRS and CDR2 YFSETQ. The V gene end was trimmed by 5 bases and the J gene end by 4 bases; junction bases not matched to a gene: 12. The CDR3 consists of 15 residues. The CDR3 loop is CASRATGESWYEQYF. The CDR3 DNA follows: TGCGCCAGCAGGGCTACAGGGGAGAGTTGGTACGAGCAGTACTTC. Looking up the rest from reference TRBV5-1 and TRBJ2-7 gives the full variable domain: KAGVTQTPRYLIKTRGQQVTLSCSPISGHRSVSWYQQTPGQGLQFLFEYFSETQRNKGNFPGRFSGRQFSNSRSEMNVSTLELGDSALYLCASRATGESWYEQYFGPGTRLTVT.

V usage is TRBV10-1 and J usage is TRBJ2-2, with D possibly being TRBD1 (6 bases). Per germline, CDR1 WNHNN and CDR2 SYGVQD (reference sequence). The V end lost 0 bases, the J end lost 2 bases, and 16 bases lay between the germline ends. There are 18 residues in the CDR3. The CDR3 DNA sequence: TGCGCCAGCAGTGAGTCCCTTTTGCAGGGGACCAACACCGGGGAGCTGTTTTTT. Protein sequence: CASSESLLQGTNTGELFF.

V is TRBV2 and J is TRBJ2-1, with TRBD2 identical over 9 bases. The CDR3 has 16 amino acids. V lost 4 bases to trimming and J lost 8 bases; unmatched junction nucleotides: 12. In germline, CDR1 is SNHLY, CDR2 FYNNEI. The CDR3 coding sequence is TGTGCCAGCAGTGGCGGGGGGGCCCCCCTTTCGGATGAGCAGTTCTTC. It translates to CASSGGGAPLSDEQFF.

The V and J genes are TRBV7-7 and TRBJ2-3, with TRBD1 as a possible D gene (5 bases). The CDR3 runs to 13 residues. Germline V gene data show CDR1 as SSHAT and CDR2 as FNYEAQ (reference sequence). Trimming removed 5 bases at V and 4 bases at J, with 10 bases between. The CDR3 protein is CASSPGYADTQYF. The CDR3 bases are TGTGCCAGCAGCCCAGGGTATGCAGATACGCAGTATTTT.

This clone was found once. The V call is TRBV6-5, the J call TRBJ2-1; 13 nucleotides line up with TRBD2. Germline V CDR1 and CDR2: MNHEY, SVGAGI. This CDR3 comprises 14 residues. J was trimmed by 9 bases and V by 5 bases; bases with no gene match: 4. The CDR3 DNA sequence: TGTGCCAGCAGTCCACTAGCGGGGGGGGTTGAGCAGTTCTTC. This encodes CASSPLAGGVEQFF.

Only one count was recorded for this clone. This CDR3 reads CASSSGLAGGLGGTDTQYF. The CDR3 coding sequence is TGTGCCAGCAGTTCGGGACTAGCGGGAGGGCTCGGGGGCACAGATACGCAGTATTTT. The V and J genes are TRBV2 and TRBJ2-3; 16 nucleotides line up with TRBD2. The V segment lost 5 bases and the J segment 1 base; nucleotides outside the gene matches: 9. Looked up from germline, CDR1 is SNHLY and CDR2 is FYNNEI. This CDR3 has 19 residues.

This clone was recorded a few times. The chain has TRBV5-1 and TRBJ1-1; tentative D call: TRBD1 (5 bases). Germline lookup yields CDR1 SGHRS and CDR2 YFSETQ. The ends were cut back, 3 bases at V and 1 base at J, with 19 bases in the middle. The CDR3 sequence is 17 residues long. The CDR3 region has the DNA TGCGCCAGCAGCTGGATTTTTGTCGCCGGGGGGAACACTGAAGCTTTCTTT. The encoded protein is CASSWIFVAGGNTEAFF.

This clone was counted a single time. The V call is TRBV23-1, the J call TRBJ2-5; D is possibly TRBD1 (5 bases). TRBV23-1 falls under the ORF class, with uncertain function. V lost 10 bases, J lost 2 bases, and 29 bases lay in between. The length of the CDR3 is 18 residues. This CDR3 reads CATLAPRGRAEVQETQYF. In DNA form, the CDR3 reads TGCGCCACCCTGGCACCTCGTGGCAGGGCGGAAGTACAAGAGACCCAGTACTTC.

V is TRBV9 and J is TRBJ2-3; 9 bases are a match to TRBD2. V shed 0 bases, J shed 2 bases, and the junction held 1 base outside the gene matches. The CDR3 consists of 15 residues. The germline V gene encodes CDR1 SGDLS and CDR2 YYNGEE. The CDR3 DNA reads TGTGCCAGCAGCGTAGTAGCGGGGGACACAGATACGCAGTATTTT. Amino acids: CASSVVAGDTDTQYF. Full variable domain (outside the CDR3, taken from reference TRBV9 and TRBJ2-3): DSGVTQTPKHLITATGQRVTLRCSPRSGDLSVYWYQQSLDQGLQFLIQYYNGEERAKGNILERFSAQQFPDLHSELNLSSLELGDSALYFCASSVVAGDTDTQYFGPGTRLTVL.

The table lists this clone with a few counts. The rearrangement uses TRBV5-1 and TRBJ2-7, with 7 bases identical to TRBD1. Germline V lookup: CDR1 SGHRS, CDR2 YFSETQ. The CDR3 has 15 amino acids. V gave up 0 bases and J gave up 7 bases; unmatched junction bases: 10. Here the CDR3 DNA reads TGCGCCAGCAGCTTGGAACAGGGGATAAGGTGGGAGCAGTACTTC. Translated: CASSLEQGIRWEQYF.

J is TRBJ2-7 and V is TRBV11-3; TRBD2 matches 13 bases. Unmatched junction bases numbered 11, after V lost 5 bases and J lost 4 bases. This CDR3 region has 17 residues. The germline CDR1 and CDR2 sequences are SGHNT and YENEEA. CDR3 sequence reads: CASSRTHGTSGIYEQYF. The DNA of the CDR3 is TGTGCCAGCAGCCGCACACACGGGACTAGCGGGATTTACGAGCAGTACTTC.

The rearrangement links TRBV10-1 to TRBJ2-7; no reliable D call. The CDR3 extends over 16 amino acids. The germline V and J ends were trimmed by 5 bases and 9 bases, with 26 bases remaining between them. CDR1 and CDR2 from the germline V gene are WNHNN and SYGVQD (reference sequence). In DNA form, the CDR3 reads TGCGCCAGCAGTCCGGCCTGGGCAGGAAGTCCGGTACGGCAGTACTTC. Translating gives CASSPAWAGSPVRQYF.

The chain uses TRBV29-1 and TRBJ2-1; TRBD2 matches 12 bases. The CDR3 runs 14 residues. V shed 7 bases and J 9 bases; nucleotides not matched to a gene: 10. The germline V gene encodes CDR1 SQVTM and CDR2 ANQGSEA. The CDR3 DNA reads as TGCAGCGGCATCAGACTAGCGGGAGTTTCTGAGCAGTTCTTC. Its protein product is CSGIRLAGVSEQFF.

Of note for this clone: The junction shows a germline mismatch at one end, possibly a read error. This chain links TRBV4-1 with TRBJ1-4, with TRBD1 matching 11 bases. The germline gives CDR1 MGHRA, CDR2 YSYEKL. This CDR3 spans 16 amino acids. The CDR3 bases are TGTGCCAGCAGCCAAGAGAGTGGGACAGGGGGGGAAAAACTGTTTTTT. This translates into CASSQESGTGGEKLFF.

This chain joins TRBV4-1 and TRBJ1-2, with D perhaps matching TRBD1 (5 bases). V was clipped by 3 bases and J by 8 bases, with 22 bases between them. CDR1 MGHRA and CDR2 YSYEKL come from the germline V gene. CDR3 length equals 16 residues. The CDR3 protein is CASSQDGNWGLRGYTF. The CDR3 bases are TGCGCCAGCAGCCAGGACGGTAATTGGGGACTTCGAGGCTACACCTTC.

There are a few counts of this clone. In nucleotides, the CDR3 is TGTGCCATCGGTATCCTAAGTCTCGAGCAGTACTTC. Translating gives CAIGILSLEQYF. The chain is built from TRBV10-3 and TRBJ2-7; D not certain. CDR1 and CDR2 from the germline V gene are ENHRY and SYGVKD. This CDR3 comprises 12 residues. V dropped 8 bases and J dropped 6 bases, with 14 bases sitting between them.

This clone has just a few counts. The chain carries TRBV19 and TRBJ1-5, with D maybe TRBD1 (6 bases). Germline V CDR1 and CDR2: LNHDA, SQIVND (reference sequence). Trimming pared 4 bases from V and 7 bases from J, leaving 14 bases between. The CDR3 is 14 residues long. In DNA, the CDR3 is TGTGCCAGTAGTAACCCCACTGGACAGCAGCCCCAGCATTTT. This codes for CASSNPTGQQPQHF.

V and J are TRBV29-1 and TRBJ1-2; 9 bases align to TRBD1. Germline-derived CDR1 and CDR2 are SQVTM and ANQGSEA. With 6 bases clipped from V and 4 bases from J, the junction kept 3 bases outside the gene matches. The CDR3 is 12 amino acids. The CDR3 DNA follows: TGCAGCGTGTCGGACAGGGGCTATGGCTACACCTTC. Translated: CSVSDRGYGYTF.

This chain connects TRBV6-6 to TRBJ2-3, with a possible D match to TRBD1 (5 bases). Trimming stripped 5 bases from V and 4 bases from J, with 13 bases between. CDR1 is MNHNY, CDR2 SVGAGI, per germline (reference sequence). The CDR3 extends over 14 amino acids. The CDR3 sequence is CASSVGRFPDTQYF. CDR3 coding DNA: TGTGCCAGCAGTGTGGGGCGGTTCCCAGATACGCAGTATTTT.

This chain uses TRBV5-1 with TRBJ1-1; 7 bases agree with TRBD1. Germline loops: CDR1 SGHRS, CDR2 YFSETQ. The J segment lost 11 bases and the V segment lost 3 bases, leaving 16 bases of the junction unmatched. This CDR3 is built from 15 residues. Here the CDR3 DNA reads TGCGCCAGCAGCTCGGTAGGGGGCGTATCTAGGATGGCTTTCTTT. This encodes CASSSVGGVSRMAFF.

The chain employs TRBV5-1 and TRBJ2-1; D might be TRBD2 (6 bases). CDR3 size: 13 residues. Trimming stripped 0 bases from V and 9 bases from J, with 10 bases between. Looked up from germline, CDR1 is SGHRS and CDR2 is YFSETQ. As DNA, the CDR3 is TGCGCCAGCAGCTTGGGCGGAGGGAGTGAGCAGTTCTTC. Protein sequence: CASSLGGGSEQFF.

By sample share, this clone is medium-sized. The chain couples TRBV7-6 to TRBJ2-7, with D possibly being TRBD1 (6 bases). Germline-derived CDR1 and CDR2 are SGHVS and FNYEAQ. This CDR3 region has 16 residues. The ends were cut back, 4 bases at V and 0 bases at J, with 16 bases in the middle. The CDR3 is CASSSGTPDSSYEQYF. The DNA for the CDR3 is TGTGCCAGCAGCTCCGGGACACCTGACAGCTCCTACGAGCAGTACTTC.